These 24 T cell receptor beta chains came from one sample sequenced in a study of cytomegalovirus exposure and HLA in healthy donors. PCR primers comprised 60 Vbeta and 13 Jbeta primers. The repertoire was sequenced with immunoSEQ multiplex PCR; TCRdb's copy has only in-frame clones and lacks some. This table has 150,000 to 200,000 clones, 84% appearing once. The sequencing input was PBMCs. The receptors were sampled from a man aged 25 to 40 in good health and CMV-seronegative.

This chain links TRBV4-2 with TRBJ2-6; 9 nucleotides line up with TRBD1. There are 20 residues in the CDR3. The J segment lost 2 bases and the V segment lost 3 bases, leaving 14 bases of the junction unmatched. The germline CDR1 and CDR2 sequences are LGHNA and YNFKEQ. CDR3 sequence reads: CASSHRWSGQGGTGANVLTF. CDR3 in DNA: TGTGCCAGCAGCCACCGGTGGTCGGGACAGGGTGGGACTGGGGCCAACGTCCTGACTTTC.

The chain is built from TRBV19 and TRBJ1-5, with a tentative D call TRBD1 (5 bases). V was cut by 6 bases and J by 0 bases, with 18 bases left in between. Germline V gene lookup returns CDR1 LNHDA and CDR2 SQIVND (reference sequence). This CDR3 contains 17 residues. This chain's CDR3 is CASRPGTPELSNQPQHF. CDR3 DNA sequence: TGTGCCAGTAGGCCAGGGACTCCCGAACTTAGCAATCAGCCCCAGCATTTT.

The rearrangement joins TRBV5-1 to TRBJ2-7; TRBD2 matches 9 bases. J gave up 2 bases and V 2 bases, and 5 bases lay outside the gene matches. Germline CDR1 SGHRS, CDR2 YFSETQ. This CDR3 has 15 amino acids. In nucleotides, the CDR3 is TGCGCCAGCAGCTTTTTAGCGGGAGAGCCCTACGAGCAGTACTTC. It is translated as CASSFLAGEPYEQYF. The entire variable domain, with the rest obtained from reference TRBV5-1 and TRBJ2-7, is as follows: KAGVTQTPRYLIKTRGQQVTLSCSPISGHRSVSWYQQTPGQGLQFLFEYFSETQRNKGNFPGRFSGRQFSNSRSEMNVSTLELGDSALYLCASSFLAGEPYEQYFGPGTRLTVT.

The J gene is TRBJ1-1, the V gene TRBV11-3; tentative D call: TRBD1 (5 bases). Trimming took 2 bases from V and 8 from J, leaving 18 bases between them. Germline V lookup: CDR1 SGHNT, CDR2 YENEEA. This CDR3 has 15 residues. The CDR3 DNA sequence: TGTGCCAGCAGCTTAAGTCAGGGAGGCGCGAAGGAAGCTTTCTTT. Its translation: CASSLSQGGAKEAFF.

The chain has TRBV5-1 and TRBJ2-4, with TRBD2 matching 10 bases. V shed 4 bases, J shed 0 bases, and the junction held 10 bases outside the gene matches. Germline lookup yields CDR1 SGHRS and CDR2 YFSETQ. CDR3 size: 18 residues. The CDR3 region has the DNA TGCGCCAGCAGCGAGGTAGCGGGGGGCTACTTAGCCAAAAACATTCAGTACTTC. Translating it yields CASSEVAGGYLAKNIQYF.

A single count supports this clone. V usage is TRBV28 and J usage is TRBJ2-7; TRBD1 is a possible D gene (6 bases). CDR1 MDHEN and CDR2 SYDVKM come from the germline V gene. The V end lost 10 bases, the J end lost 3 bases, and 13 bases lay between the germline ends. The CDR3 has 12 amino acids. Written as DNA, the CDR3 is TGTGCCACCTTAGAGACAGGCTACGAGCAGTACTTC. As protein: CATLETGYEQYF.

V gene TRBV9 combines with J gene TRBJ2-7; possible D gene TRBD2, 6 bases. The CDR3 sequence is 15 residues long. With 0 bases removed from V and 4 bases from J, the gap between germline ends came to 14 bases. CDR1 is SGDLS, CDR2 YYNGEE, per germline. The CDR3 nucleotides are TGTGCCAGCAGCGTAGAACCGGAGGGTGCTTACGAGCAGTACTTC. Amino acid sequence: CASSVEPEGAYEQYF.

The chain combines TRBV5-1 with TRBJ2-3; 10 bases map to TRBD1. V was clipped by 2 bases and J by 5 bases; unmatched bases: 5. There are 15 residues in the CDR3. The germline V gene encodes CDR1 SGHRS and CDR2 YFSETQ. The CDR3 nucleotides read TGCGCCAGCAGCTTTCAGGGACAGGGGAGAGATACGCAGTATTTT. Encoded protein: CASSFQGQGRDTQYF. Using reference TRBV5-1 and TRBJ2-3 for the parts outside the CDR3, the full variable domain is KAGVTQTPRYLIKTRGQQVTLSCSPISGHRSVSWYQQTPGQGLQFLFEYFSETQRNKGNFPGRFSGRQFSNSRSEMNVSTLELGDSALYLCASSFQGQGRDTQYFGPGTRLTVL.

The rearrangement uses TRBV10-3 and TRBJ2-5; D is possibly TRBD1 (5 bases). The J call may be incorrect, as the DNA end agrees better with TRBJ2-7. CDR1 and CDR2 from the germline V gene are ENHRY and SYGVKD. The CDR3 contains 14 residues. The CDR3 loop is CAISGTQSNYEQYF. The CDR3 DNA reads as TGTGCCATCAGTGGGACACAGAGTAACTACGAGCAGTACTTC.

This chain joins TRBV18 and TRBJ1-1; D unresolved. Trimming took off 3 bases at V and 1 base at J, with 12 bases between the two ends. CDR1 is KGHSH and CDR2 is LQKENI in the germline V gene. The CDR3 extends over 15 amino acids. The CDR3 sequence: CASSPRSEGNTEAFF. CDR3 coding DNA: TGTGCCAGCTCACCCCGATCAGAGGGGAACACTGAAGCTTTCTTT.

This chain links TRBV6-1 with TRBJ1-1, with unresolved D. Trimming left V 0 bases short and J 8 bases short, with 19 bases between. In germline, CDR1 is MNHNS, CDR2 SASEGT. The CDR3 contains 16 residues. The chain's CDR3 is CASSEASSWQVGEAFF. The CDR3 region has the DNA TGTGCCAGCAGTGAAGCGTCGAGCTGGCAGGTCGGAGAAGCTTTCTTT.

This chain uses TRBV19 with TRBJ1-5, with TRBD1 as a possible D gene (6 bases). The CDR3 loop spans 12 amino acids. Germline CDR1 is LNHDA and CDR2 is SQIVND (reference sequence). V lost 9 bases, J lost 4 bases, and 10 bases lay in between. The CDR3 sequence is CASTGFNQPQHF. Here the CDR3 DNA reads TGTGCCAGCACAGGGTTTAATCAGCCCCAGCATTTT.

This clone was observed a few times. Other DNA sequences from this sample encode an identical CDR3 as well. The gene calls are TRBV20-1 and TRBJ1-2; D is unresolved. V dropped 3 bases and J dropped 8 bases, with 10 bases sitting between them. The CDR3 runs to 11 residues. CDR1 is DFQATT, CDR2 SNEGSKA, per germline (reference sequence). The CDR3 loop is CSARAGPGYTF. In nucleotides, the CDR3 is TGCAGTGCTAGGGCTGGGCCCGGCTACACCTTC.

In nucleotides, the CDR3 is TGTGCCAGCAGCGTTTCCCCCGGGACAGGGGACAATGAGCAGTTCTTC. It translates to CASSVSPGTGDNEQFF. The chain has TRBV9 and TRBJ2-1; 10 bases fit TRBD1. The CDR3 length is 16 residues. Germline CDR1 reads SGDLS; CDR2 reads YYNGEE. V was clipped by 2 bases and J by 5 bases; unmatched bases: 7.

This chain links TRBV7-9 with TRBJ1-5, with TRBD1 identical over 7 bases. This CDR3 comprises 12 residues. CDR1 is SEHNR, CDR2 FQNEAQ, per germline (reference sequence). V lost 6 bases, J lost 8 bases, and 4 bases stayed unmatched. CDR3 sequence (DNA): TGTGCCAGCAGTTTCGGACAGGAGCCCCAGCATTTT. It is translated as CASSFGQEPQHF.

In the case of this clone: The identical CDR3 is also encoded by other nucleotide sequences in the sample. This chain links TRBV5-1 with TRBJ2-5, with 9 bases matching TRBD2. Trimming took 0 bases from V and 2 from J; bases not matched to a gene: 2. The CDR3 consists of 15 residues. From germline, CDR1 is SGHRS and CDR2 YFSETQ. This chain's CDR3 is CASSLGLAGQETQYF. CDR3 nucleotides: TGCGCCAGCAGCTTGGGGCTAGCGGGGCAAGAGACCCAGTACTTC.

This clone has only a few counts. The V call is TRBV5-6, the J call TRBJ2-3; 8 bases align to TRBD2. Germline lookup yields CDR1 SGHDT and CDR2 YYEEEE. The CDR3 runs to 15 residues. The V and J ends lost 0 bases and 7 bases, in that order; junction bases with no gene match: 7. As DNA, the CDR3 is TGTGCCAGCAGCTTGGGCGGGACTAGTGTACATACGCAGTATTTT. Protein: CASSLGGTSVHTQYF.

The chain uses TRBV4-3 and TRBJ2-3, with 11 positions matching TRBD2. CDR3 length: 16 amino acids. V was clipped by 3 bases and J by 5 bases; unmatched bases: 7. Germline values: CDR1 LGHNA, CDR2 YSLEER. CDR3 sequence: CASSQRTSGLRDTQYF. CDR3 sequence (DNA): TGCGCCAGCAGCCAGAGGACTAGCGGGCTAAGAGATACGCAGTATTTT.

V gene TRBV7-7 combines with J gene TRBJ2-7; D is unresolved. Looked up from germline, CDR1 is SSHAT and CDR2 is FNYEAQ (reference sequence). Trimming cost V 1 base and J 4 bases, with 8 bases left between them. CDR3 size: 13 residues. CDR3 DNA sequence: TGTGCCAGCAGCTTAGAACTCACTTACGAGCAGTACTTC. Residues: CASSLELTYEQYF.

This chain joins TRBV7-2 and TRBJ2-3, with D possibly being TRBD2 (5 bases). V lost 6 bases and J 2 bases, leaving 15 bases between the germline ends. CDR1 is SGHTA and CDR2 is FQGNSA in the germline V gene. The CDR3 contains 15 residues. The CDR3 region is CASRRTSGFTDTQYF. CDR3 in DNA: TGTGCCAGCAGACGAACTAGTGGATTCACAGATACGCAGTATTTT.

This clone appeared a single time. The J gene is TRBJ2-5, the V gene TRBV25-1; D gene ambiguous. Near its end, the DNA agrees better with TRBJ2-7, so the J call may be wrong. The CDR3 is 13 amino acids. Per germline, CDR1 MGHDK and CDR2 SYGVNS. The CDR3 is CASSLTASYEQYF. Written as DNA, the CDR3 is TGTGCCAGCAGCCTTACAGCCAGCTACGAGCAGTACTTC.

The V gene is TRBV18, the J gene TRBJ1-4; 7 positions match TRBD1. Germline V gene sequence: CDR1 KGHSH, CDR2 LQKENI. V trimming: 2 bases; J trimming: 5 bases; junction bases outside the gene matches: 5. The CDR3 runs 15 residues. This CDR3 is CASSPKRTGNEKLFF. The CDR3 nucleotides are TGTGCCAGCTCACCAAAACGGACAGGAAATGAAAAACTGTTTTTT.

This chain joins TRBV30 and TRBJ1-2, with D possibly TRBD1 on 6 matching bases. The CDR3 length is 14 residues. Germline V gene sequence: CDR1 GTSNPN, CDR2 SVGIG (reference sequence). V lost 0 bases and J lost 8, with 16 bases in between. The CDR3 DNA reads TGTGCCTGGAGTGTCTACAGGGAGATCGGAGGCTACACCTTC. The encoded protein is CAWSVYREIGGYTF.

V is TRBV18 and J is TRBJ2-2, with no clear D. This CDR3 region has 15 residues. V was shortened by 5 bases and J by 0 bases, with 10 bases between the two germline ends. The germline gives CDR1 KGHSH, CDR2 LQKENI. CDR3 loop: CASSTEFANTGELFF. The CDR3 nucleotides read TGTGCCAGCTCAACAGAGTTCGCGAACACCGGGGAGCTGTTTTTT.